These T cell receptor beta chains were read from a single sample in a study of tissue T cells after allogeneic stem cell transplantation. Method: immunoSEQ multiplex PCR; TCRdb's copy keeps in-frame clones and lacks some. The sample includes around 1,400 clones, about 75% of them seen just once. This material consisted of stomach tissue, taken at autopsy. These receptors were collected from a male patient between 35 and 69 years old with steroid-refractory graft-versus-host disease after an allogeneic stem cell transplant. The T cells may come from the graft donor. Each CDR3 is given with its conserved first and last residue. A D gene is named only where the DNA matches it firmly. Part of the rows lack a size; the others show once, few, many or a class for expanded clones.

CDR3 | DNA | size | J | V | D
CAISEEGTRGDTQYF | TGTGCCATCAGTGAGGAAGGGACGCGAGGAGATACGCAGTATTTT | . | TRBJ2-3 | TRBV10-3 | .
CASKGLAGRETQYF | TGTGCCAGTAAGGGACTAGCGGGGAGAGAGACCCAGTACTTC | . | TRBJ2-5 | TRBV2 | TRBD2
CASSRVGSGNTIYF | TGTGCCAGCAGCCGAGTAGGCTCTGGAAACACCATATATTTT | . | TRBJ1-3 | TRBV27 | .
CASSLRGREDTQYF | TGTGCCAGCAGTCTGAGGGGGCGGGAGGATACGCAGTATTTT | few | TRBJ2-3 | TRBV7-2 | .
CASSSPGQGAGEQYF | TGCGCCAGCAGCTCGCCGGGACAGGGGGCGGGAGAGCAGTACTTC | . | TRBJ2-7 | TRBV5-1 | TRBD1
CATSRDRGGAQETQYF | TGTGCCACCAGCAGAGATCGGGGGGGAGCGCAAGAGACCCAGTACTTC | . | TRBJ2-5 | TRBV15 | TRBD2
CASSQDVGFGELFF | TGCGCCAGCAGCCAAGATGTAGGGTTCGGGGAGCTGTTTTTT | . | TRBJ2-2 | TRBV4-3 | .
CASSPVSGYTF | TGTGCCAGCAGCCCGGTCTCTGGCTACACCTTC | . | TRBJ1-2 | TRBV12-3/TRBV12-4 | .
CASSIGAGGPYTQYF | TGTGCCAGTAGTATCGGAGCGGGGGGGCCGTATACGCAGTATTTT | few | TRBJ2-3 | TRBV19 | TRBD2
CASSLAYRDREDGYTF | TGTGCCAGCAGCTTAGCCTACCGGGACAGGGAAGATGGCTACACCTTC | . | TRBJ1-2 | TRBV7-9 | TRBD1
CASSLALAGVYEQYF | TGCGCCAGCAGCCTCGCACTAGCGGGGGTCTACGAGCAGTACTTC | . | TRBJ2-7 | TRBV5-1 | TRBD2
CASSQQGAGAEAFF | TGTGCCAGCAGTCAACAGGGGGCAGGCGCTGAAGCTTTCTTT | . | TRBJ1-1 | TRBV6-1 | TRBD1
CASSQMGGDQPQHF | TGTGCCAGCAGCCAAATGGGGGGCGATCAGCCCCAGCATTTT | once | TRBJ1-5 | TRBV7-9 | .
CASSQRGQGITDTQYF | TGCGCCAGCAGCCAAAGGGGACAGGGGATCACAGATACGCAGTATTTT | . | TRBJ2-3 | TRBV4-3 | TRBD1
CASSLGMSGDTEAFF | TGTGCCAGCAGCTTAGGCATGTCCGGTGACACTGAAGCTTTCTTT | . | TRBJ1-1 | TRBV11-2 | .
CASSLRPGLDYEQYF | TGTGCCAGCAGTTTACGGCCGGGACTCGACTACGAGCAGTACTTC | . | TRBJ2-7 | TRBV27 | .
CASRGPTGTRAWELFF | TGTGCCAGCCGGGGACCGACAGGGACCCGTGCCTGGGAGCTGTTTTTT | once | TRBJ2-2 | TRBV21-1 | .
CASSLPRTGLVGTGELFF | TGTGCCAGCAGCTTACCCCGGACAGGGCTTGTGGGAACCGGGGAGCTGTTTTTT | . | TRBJ2-2 | TRBV7-8 | TRBD1
CASSRGMPEKLFF | TGTGCCAGCAGCCGGGGAATGCCTGAAAAACTGTTTTTT | . | TRBJ1-4 | TRBV5-6 | .
CASSTDGNTEAFF | TGCGCCAGCAGCACTGACGGGAACACTGAAGCTTTCTTT | . | TRBJ1-1 | TRBV4-3 | .
CASSFAENQPQHF | TGTGCCAGCAGTTTCGCTGAGAATCAGCCCCAGCATTTT | few | TRBJ1-5 | TRBV27 | .
CASSGSGRGYYEKLFF | TGTGCCAGCAGTGGTTCGGGCAGGGGTTATTATGAAAAACTGTTTTTT | once | TRBJ1-4 | TRBV6-1 | .
CASSLVHRLDTEAFF | TGTGCCAGCAGCTTAGTGCACAGGCTTGACACTGAAGCTTTCTTT | . | TRBJ1-1 | TRBV7-8 | .
CASKGDEYEQYF | TGTGCCAGCAAGGGTGATGAATACGAGCAGTACTTC | . | TRBJ2-7 | TRBV12-3/TRBV12-4 | .
CASSSGAVGGYTF | TGTGCCAGCAGCTCCGGGGCCGTGGGTGGCTACACCTTC | . | TRBJ1-2 | TRBV28 | .
CASSYIGQAVLHF | TGTGCCAGCAGTTACATTGGTCAAGCCGTTCTCCACTTT | . | TRBJ1-6 | TRBV6-5 | .
CASQALYGYTF | TGTGCCAGCCAGGCCCTCTATGGCTACACCTTC | . | TRBJ1-2 | TRBV25-1 | .
CASSLEGEAFF | TGCGCCAGCAGCTTGGAGGGTGAAGCTTTCTTT | . | TRBJ1-1 | TRBV5-1 | .
CASRSGRDTEAFF | TGTGCCAGCAGATCGGGACGGGACACTGAAGCTTTCTTT | . | TRBJ1-1 | TRBV6-5 | .
CASSQGGAGRTQYF | TGCGCCAGCAGCCAAGGCGGCGCGGGGAGGACCCAGTACTTC | . | TRBJ2-5 | TRBV4-3 | .
CASSEAIRDPPYEQYF | TGTGCCAGCAGTGAGGCGATTAGGGATCCCCCCTACGAGCAGTACTTC | . | TRBJ2-7 | TRBV2 | .
CASSFRRETRVVNEQFF | TGTGCCAGCAGCTTTCGCCGTGAAACTAGGGTCGTAAATGAGCAGTTCTTC | . | TRBJ2-1 | TRBV11-2 | .
CASSFRQVSYNEQFF | TGTGCCAGCAGTTTCCGACAGGTCTCCTACAATGAGCAGTTCTTC | . | TRBJ2-1 | TRBV27 | .
CASSTGQGSNSGNTIYF | TGTGCCAGCAGCACCGGACAGGGTTCGAACTCTGGAAACACCATATATTTT | . | TRBJ1-3 | TRBV7-6 | TRBD1
CASSQAPSVINSPLHF | TGTGCCAGCAGCCAAGCCCCCTCGGTCATTAATTCACCCCTCCACTTT | . | TRBJ1-6 | TRBV14 | .
CASSLGTSGEQETQYF | TGCGCCAGCAGTTTGGGGACTAGCGGGGAACAAGAGACCCAGTACTTC | . | TRBJ2-5 | TRBV10-1 | TRBD2
CASSPPGADWSSYEQYF | TGTGCCAGCTCACCACCGGGAGCAGACTGGAGCTCCTACGAGCAGTACTTC | . | TRBJ2-7 | TRBV18 | .
CASSFVRSGELFF | TGTGCCAGCAGCTTTGTCCGATCCGGGGAGCTGTTTTTT | . | TRBJ2-2 | TRBV7-2 | .
CSVVLAGKQETQYF | TGCAGCGTTGTTCTAGCGGGCAAACAAGAGACCCAGTACTTC | . | TRBJ2-5 | TRBV29-1 | TRBD2
CASSFWRDRRNTEAFF | TGTGCCAGCAGCTTTTGGAGGGACAGGAGGAACACTGAAGCTTTCTTT | . | TRBJ1-1 | TRBV5-6 | TRBD1
CASSPGQLNTEAFF | TGTGCCAGCAGCCCCGGACAGTTGAACACTGAAGCTTTCTTT | . | TRBJ1-1 | TRBV7-6 | .
CASSVDGQGLGSGNTIYF | TGTGCCAGCAGCGTAGACGGACAGGGATTAGGCTCTGGAAACACCATATATTTT | . | TRBJ1-3 | TRBV9 | TRBD1
CASSQDLGMASPLPETQYF | TGTGCCAGCAGCCAAGATTTGGGAATGGCTAGCCCCCTCCCAGAGACCCAGTACTTC | . | TRBJ2-5 | TRBV3-1/TRBV3-2 | .
CATSDPGQGQETQYF | TGTGCCACCAGTGATCCCGGACAGGGGCAAGAGACCCAGTACTTC | . | TRBJ2-5 | TRBV24-1 | TRBD1
CASSLSGQGSNGELFF | TGTGCCAGCAGCCTTTCGGGACAGGGCTCGAACGGGGAGCTGTTTTTT | . | TRBJ2-2 | TRBV3-1/TRBV3-2 | TRBD1
CASSFGQDQETQYF | TGTGCCAGCAGCTTTGGTCAGGACCAAGAGACCCAGTACTTC | . | TRBJ2-5 | TRBV5-5 | .